Shown below are 24 T cell receptor beta chains from a single sample sequenced in a study of shared clonotypes between healthy human individuals. Assay used: immunoSEQ multiplex PCR; TCRdb lists only in-frame clones, some missing. This sample has more than 2,000,000 clones; roughly 93% occur once, and the top ten carry 0.3% to 0.4%. The sample taken for sequencing was naive CD4+ T cells from PBMCs. The sample's subset: CD45RA+ positively selected. The receptor source for this set is a man younger than 30 in good health. Some clones in this sample may be carry-over from other donors' samples.

The CDR3 DNA reads TGTGCCAGCAGCCAGGGACAGTACAATGAGCAGTTCTTC. Protein product: CASSQGQYNEQFF. The chain carries TRBV7-2 and TRBJ2-1; 7 positions match TRBD1. Germline values: CDR1 SGHTA, CDR2 FQGNSA. J gave up 4 bases and V 5 bases, and 2 bases lay outside the gene matches. This CDR3 is built from 13 residues.

The V and J genes are TRBV15 and TRBJ2-1, with D tentatively TRBD2 (5 bases). The CDR3 totals 16 residues. Looked up from germline, CDR1 is LNHNV and CDR2 is YYDKDF (reference sequence). V was shortened by 3 bases and J by 8 bases, with 20 bases between the two germline ends. In DNA, the CDR3 is TGTGCCACCAGCAGTTCCCTGACTAATGCGGAAGATGAGCAGTTCTTC. Residues: CATSSSLTNAEDEQFF.

As concerns this clone: The sample contains more than one DNA sequence encoding this CDR3. The chain employs TRBV5-1 and TRBJ2-3; D possibly corresponds to TRBD1 (5 bases). The CDR3 sequence is 16 residues long. Trimming shortened V by 0 bases and J by 0 bases, and 11 bases separated the two germline ends. Germline lookup yields CDR1 SGHRS and CDR2 YFSETQ. Here the CDR3 reads CASSLGRQSSTDTQYF. The CDR3 nucleotides are TGCGCCAGCAGCTTGGGCCGACAGAGTAGCACAGATACGCAGTATTTT.

V gene TRBV6-5 combines with J gene TRBJ2-7; D is ambiguous. The germline V and J ends were trimmed by 2 bases and 0 bases, with 11 bases remaining between them. CDR1 is MNHEY and CDR2 is SVGAGI in the germline V gene. The CDR3 runs 15 residues. The DNA for the CDR3 is TGTGCCAGCAGTTACGTGGCAGGCCTCTCCTACGAGCAGTACTTC. Residues: CASSYVAGLSYEQYF.

The rearrangement joins TRBV11-2 to TRBJ2-4; 7 bases align to TRBD1. CDR1 and CDR2 (germline): SGHAT, FQNNGV. This CDR3 is 15 amino acids long. The V and J ends lost 5 bases and 6 bases, in that order; junction bases with no gene match: 10. The CDR3 DNA sequence: TGTGCCAGCAGCGTCCGTACAGGGGCTGGAAACATTCAGTACTTC. Its translation is CASSVRTGAGNIQYF.

The chain couples TRBV14 to TRBJ2-7; 7 nucleotides agree with TRBD2. CDR1 and CDR2 from the germline V gene are SGHDN and FVKESK. V was pared by 5 bases and J by 0 bases, with 10 bases of the junction left unmatched. The CDR3 totals 16 residues. The CDR3 spells CASSARRGGSSYEQYF. DNA for the CDR3: TGTGCCAGCAGCGCCAGGAGGGGAGGGAGCTCCTACGAGCAGTACTTC. Together with reference TRBV14 and TRBJ2-7, the CDR3 gives the full variable domain: EAGVTQFPSHSVIEKGQTVTLRCDPISGHDNLYWYRRVMGKEIKFLLHFVKESKQDESGMPNNRFLAERTGGTYSTLKVQPAELEDSGVYFCASSARRGGSSYEQYFGPGTRLTVT.

The chain uses TRBV28 and TRBJ1-3; D is possibly TRBD1 (6 bases). The CDR3 sequence is 16 residues long. Trimming cost V 6 bases and J 5 bases, with 20 bases left between them. Germline values: CDR1 MDHEN, CDR2 SYDVKM. The CDR3 DNA sequence: TGTGCCAGCAGAAGCATGTGGGGGGCAGGTAGAAACACCATATATTTT. Its translation is CASRSMWGAGRNTIYF.

The V call is TRBV7-9, the J call TRBJ2-1; D is undetermined. Trimming took off 5 bases at V and 6 bases at J, with 5 bases between the two ends. CDR3 length equals 11 residues. Germline CDR1 SEHNR, CDR2 FQNEAQ (reference sequence). The CDR3 protein is CASSAANEQFF. DNA for the CDR3: TGTGCCAGCAGCGCCGCCAATGAGCAGTTCTTC.

The chain couples TRBV6-5 to TRBJ1-2; D not certain. The CDR3 loop spans 13 amino acids. With 5 bases removed from V and 8 bases from J, the gap between germline ends came to 15 bases. Germline-derived CDR1 and CDR2 are MNHEY and SVGAGI. The CDR3 nucleotides are TGTGCCAGCAGTCGACGGGCCCCCGGCGGCTACACCTTC. Protein product: CASSRRAPGGYTF.

This chain uses TRBV15 with TRBJ2-2; 9 bases line up with TRBD1. CDR1 is LNHNV, CDR2 YYDKDF, per germline (reference sequence). V was pared by 1 base and J by 5 bases, with 8 bases of the junction left unmatched. The CDR3 has 17 amino acids. CDR3 DNA: TGTGCCACCAGCAGAGTTGGGGACAGGGTCGGGACCGGGGAGCTGTTTTTT. This gives the protein CATSRVGDRVGTGELFF.

The chain carries TRBV6-1 and TRBJ1-4; 9 bases match TRBD1. Germline CDR1 is MNHNS and CDR2 is SASEGT. CDR3 length: 15 amino acids. With V trimmed by 4 bases and J by 4 bases, 4 bases remained unmatched. The DNA for the CDR3 is TGTGCCAGCAGTGTGCGGGGACAGGGTAATGAAAAACTGTTTTTT. Encoded protein: CASSVRGQGNEKLFF.

This chain connects TRBV28 to TRBJ1-2; 7 nucleotides align to TRBD1. V lost 4 bases, J lost 2 bases, and 4 bases stayed unmatched. The CDR3 runs to 14 residues. Germline V gene lookup returns CDR1 MDHEN and CDR2 SYDVKM. CDR3 DNA sequence: TGTGCCAGCAGTTGGTCAGGGGGGAACTATGGCTACACCTTC. This encodes CASSWSGGNYGYTF.

The CDR3 DNA follows: TGTGCCTGGAGTCTTATGGGGAATCAGCCCCAGCATTTT. Amino acids: CAWSLMGNQPQHF. This chain connects TRBV30 to TRBJ1-5, with D uncertain. The CDR3 sequence is 13 residues long. Germline CDR1 GTSNPN, CDR2 SVGIG (reference sequence). Trimming removed 2 bases from V and 4 bases from J, with 9 bases in between.

This CDR3 reads CASSPLGQGGSWANVLTF. The CDR3 bases are TGTGCCAGCTCACCGCTAGGACAGGGGGGTAGTTGGGCCAACGTCCTGACTTTC. V and J are TRBV18 and TRBJ2-6; TRBD1 matches at 10 bases. The V and J ends lost 3 bases and 5 bases, in that order; junction bases with no gene match: 10. Germline-derived CDR1 and CDR2 are KGHSH and LQKENI. The CDR3 extends over 18 amino acids. The whole variable domain, filled in from reference TRBV18 and TRBJ2-6, reads NAGVMQNPRHLVRRRGQEARLRCSPMKGHSHVYWYRQLPEEGLKFMVYLQKENIIDESGMPKERFSAEFPKEGPSILRIQQVVRGDSAAYFCASSPLGQGGSWANVLTFGAGSRLTVL.

This chain connects TRBV5-1 to TRBJ1-1; 12 bases agree with TRBD1. V lost 0 bases, J lost 1 base, and 1 base stayed unmatched. Germline V CDR1 and CDR2: SGHRS, YFSETQ. The CDR3 sequence is 16 residues long. CDR3 in DNA: TGCGCCAGCAGCTTGGAGGGACAGGGGGCGAACACTGAAGCTTTCTTT. Protein: CASSLEGQGANTEAFF.

For this clone: It is likely a read error: a sequence one base away is far more abundant. The rearrangement links TRBV11-3 to TRBJ2-7; the match to TRBD1 covers 7 bases. Trimming cost V 5 bases and J 0 bases; bases outside gene matches: 4. The length of the CDR3 is 14 residues. Germline CDR1 and CDR2: SGHNT and YENEEA. The chain's CDR3 is CASSLTGSSYEQYF. CDR3 nucleotides: TGTGCCAGCAGCCTGACAGGGAGCTCCTACGAGCAGTACTTC.

V usage is TRBV5-1 and J usage is TRBJ2-7; D not resolved. The germline V gene encodes CDR1 SGHRS and CDR2 YFSETQ. The CDR3 runs 11 residues. V lost 4 bases, J lost 7 bases, and 9 bases lay in between. CDR3: CASSPLNEQYF. The CDR3 DNA follows: TGCGCCAGCAGCCCCCTCAATGAGCAGTACTTC.

The gene calls are TRBV7-2 and TRBJ2-7; the D call may be TRBD1 or TRBD2 (5 bases each). The length of the CDR3 is 15 residues. CDR1 is SGHTA, CDR2 FQGNSA, per germline. V was cut by 5 bases and J by 1 base, with 15 bases left in between. Here the CDR3 reads CASSASGTISYEQYF. In DNA form, the CDR3 reads TGTGCCAGCAGCGCTTCGGGGACCATATCCTACGAGCAGTACTTC.

This sequence joins TRBV28 and TRBJ1-2, with D unresolved. The germline V gene encodes CDR1 MDHEN and CDR2 SYDVKM. The V end lost 5 bases, the J end lost 7 bases, and 11 bases lay between the germline ends. The CDR3 sequence is 12 residues long. The CDR3 bases are TGTGCCAGCAGTGTAGGGTTTCTTGGCTACACCTTC. This gives the protein CASSVGFLGYTF.

This clone was recorded once. The chain recombines TRBV29-1 with TRBJ2-7; D remains unclear. CDR3 size: 12 residues. The germline gives CDR1 SQVTM, CDR2 ANQGSEA. Trimming pared 3 bases from V and 8 bases from J, leaving 14 bases between. CDR3 region: CSVDRGGSQQYF. DNA for the CDR3: TGCAGCGTTGACCGAGGCGGCAGCCAGCAGTACTTC.

This clone was recorded only once. The V gene is TRBV2, the J gene TRBJ2-3, with 7 bases identical to TRBD2. The CDR3 is 17 amino acids. V shed 6 bases and J 1 base; nucleotides not matched to a gene: 13. CDR1 is SNHLY and CDR2 is FYNNEI in the germline V gene. The CDR3 DNA follows: TGTGCCAGCAGGGGGCTAGCGGCCCCCAGGGGCACAGATACGCAGTATTTT. Residues: CASRGLAAPRGTDTQYF.

This chain joins TRBV10-3 and TRBJ2-7, with a tentative D call TRBD1 (5 bases). Germline V lookup: CDR1 ENHRY, CDR2 SYGVKD. This CDR3 is 11 amino acids long. V was pared by 5 bases and J by 7 bases, with 9 bases between. The CDR3 spells CAISKQVEQYF. CDR3 nucleotides: TGTGCCATCAGTAAACAGGTGGAGCAGTACTTC.

This clone has a handful of counts. This rearrangement joins TRBV7-3 to TRBJ2-2; 7 nucleotides match TRBD2. V was pared by 1 base and J by 5 bases, with 4 bases of the junction left unmatched. Germline V gene lookup returns CDR1 SGHTA and CDR2 FQGTGA. The CDR3 is made up of 15 amino acids. The CDR3 region is CASSLIEGGTGELFF. DNA of the CDR3: TGTGCCAGCAGCTTAATTGAGGGAGGGACCGGGGAGCTGTTTTTT.

This clone was found once. The chain links TRBV5-6 to TRBJ2-1; tentative D call: TRBD1 (5 bases). The CDR3 contains 15 residues. V dropped 4 bases and J dropped 2 bases, with 13 bases sitting between them. Germline lookup yields CDR1 SGHDT and CDR2 YYEEEE. This CDR3 is CASSPLEGAYNEQFF. The DNA for the CDR3 is TGTGCCAGCAGCCCCCTTGAAGGGGCCTACAATGAGCAGTTCTTC.